This entry lists 20 T cell receptor beta chains sequenced from one sample in a study of blood T cells in healthy people across ages. The use of a sample-barcoded 5' primer and a J-beta primer mix characterized a second PCR of 7 to 11 cycles. TCRdb independently ran MiXCR on the 5' RACE reads; one entry per CDR3 protein. The sample lists about 930,000 distinct CDR3 sequences, approximately 32% occurring once. This sample was also put to use in a study of T cells of mothers and their children.

The sample taken for sequencing was blood. These receptors came from a woman aged 40 to 50 in good health.

The CDR3 DNA reads TGTGCCACCCGGGAGTCCGGGACAGGAAAAGAGCAGTTCTTC. This translates into CATRESGTGKEQFF. V is TRBV24-1 and J is TRBJ2-1; 8 nucleotides align to TRBD1. The J segment lost 10 bases and the V segment lost 9 bases, leaving 13 bases of the junction unmatched. This CDR3 is 14 amino acids long. Looked up from germline, CDR1 is KGHDR and CDR2 is SFDVKD.

The chain joins TRBV28 to TRBJ1-5; 7 bases match TRBD1. This CDR3 comprises 13 residues. V dropped 6 bases and J dropped 8; count of bases not matched to a gene: 7. Germline V gives CDR1 MDHEN, CDR2 SYDVKM. CDR3 protein: CASRTGLTEPQHF. The CDR3 region has the DNA TGTGCCAGCAGGACAGGGTTAACAGAGCCCCAGCATTTT.

To note about this clonotype: The junction and the germline gene differ at one end; a read error may be behind it. V gene TRBV4-1 combines with J gene TRBJ2-1, with 9 positions matching TRBD2. Germline loops: CDR1 MGHRA, CDR2 YSYEKL. This CDR3 is 18 amino acids long. CDR3 DNA sequence: TGCGCCGGCAGCCAAGATGAGCGGGGGGCGAGCTCCTACAATGAGCAGTTCTTC. It codes for CAGSQDERGASSYNEQFF.

The DNA for the CDR3 is TGTGCCAGCAGGGTTCTAGGGGGCTCGAACACTGAAGCTTTCTTT. The encoded protein is CASRVLGGSNTEAFF. This chain joins TRBV6-5 and TRBJ1-1, with 7 positions matching TRBD1. This CDR3 is built from 15 residues. Germline trimming cut 6 bases from V and 1 base from J; bases unmatched to any gene: 8. Germline V CDR1 and CDR2: MNHEY, SVGAGI.

The rearrangement links TRBV20-1 to TRBJ2-6; D might be TRBD1 (6 bases). Germline CDR1 is DFQATT and CDR2 is SNEGSKA (reference sequence). The CDR3 runs 14 residues. Trimming shortened V by 3 bases and J by 4 bases, and 10 bases separated the two germline ends. DNA for the CDR3: TGCAGTGCTAGGTGGGGGCTGGGGGCCAACGTCCTGACTTTC. It translates to CSARWGLGANVLTF.

This clonotype was detected only a few times. This chain joins TRBV5-1 and TRBJ1-1; 7 positions agree with TRBD1. This CDR3 region has 13 residues. J gave up 10 bases and V 0 bases, and 6 bases lay outside the gene matches. Germline CDR1 is SGHRS and CDR2 is YFSETQ. CDR3 residues: CASSLEGTAGAFF. The CDR3 region has the DNA TGCGCCAGCAGCTTGGAGGGGACAGCGGGAGCTTTCTTT.

The gene calls are TRBV7-9 and TRBJ1-2, with D possibly TRBD1 on 6 matching bases. The CDR3 has 15 amino acids. Trimming shortened V by 1 base and J by 3 bases, and 12 bases separated the two germline ends. The germline V gene has CDR1 SEHNR and CDR2 FQNEAQ (reference sequence). The chain's CDR3 is CASSLERWGHYGYTF. The CDR3 nucleotides read TGTGCCAGCAGCTTAGAGCGATGGGGGCACTATGGCTACACCTTC.

This clonotype was seen only a few times. The genes are TRBV2 and TRBJ2-7; the D gene is possibly TRBD1 (5 bases). This CDR3 is built from 16 residues. The germline gives CDR1 SNHLY, CDR2 FYNNEI. The V gene lost 6 bases and the J gene lost 0 bases, with 18 bases spanning the gap. The CDR3 loop reads CASSTTADTSSYEQYF. CDR3 in DNA: TGTGCCAGCAGCACGACGGCGGACACGAGCTCCTACGAGCAGTACTTC.

This clonotype was counted only a few times. Just one base apart from a much larger clone, this may be a read error. The J gene is TRBJ1-2, the V gene TRBV7-9; possibly TRBD1 for D (5 bases). Germline CDR1 SEHNR, CDR2 FQNEAQ (reference sequence). V was cut by 5 bases and J by 2 bases, with 15 bases left in between. The CDR3 runs to 15 residues. The CDR3 sequence is CASSRGSRENYGYTF. The CDR3 DNA sequence: TGTGCCAGCAGCCGGGGGTCCAGGGAAAACTATGGCTACACCTTC.

The sample holds many counts of this clonotype. The chain carries TRBV28 and TRBJ1-1, with a tentative D call TRBD1 (6 bases). Germline CDR1 reads MDHEN; CDR2 reads SYDVKM. V was clipped by 6 bases and J by 5 bases, with 13 bases between them. The CDR3 has 13 residues. The chain's CDR3 is CASSPTGTTEAFF. The CDR3 nucleotides read TGTGCCAGCAGCCCAACAGGGACGACTGAAGCTTTCTTT.

In the case of this clonotype: One base away lies a much larger clone, so this may be a sequencing read error. This chain links TRBV12-3 or TRBV12-4 with TRBJ2-4; D unclear. The CDR3 contains 13 residues. The V end lost 4 bases, the J end lost 0 bases, and 4 bases lay between the germline ends. The CDR3 DNA follows: TGTGCCAGCAGTTCTGCAGCCAAAAACATTCAGTACTTC. Translating gives CASSSAAKNIQYF.

Concerning this clonotype: A much more abundant neighbour one base away suggests this may be a read error. The CDR3 DNA sequence: TGCAGTGCTAGAGATTTCCAGGTTTGGGGCACAGATACGCAGTATTTT. This gives the protein CSARDFQVWGTDTQYF. V usage is TRBV20-1 and J usage is TRBJ2-3; no clear D. Trimming removed 0 bases from V and 1 base from J, with 14 bases in between. Germline CDR1 reads DFQATT; CDR2 reads SNEGSKA (reference sequence). The CDR3 consists of 16 residues.

Comments on this clonotype: A junction end diverges from the germline sequence, so it may reflect a read error. This rearrangement joins TRBV6-6 to TRBJ2-1, with D possibly matching TRBD2 (5 bases). This CDR3 contains 13 residues. Germline V gene data show CDR1 as MNHNY and CDR2 as SVGAGI (reference sequence). The CDR3 here is CVSSYSPGNEQFF. CDR3 bases: TGTGTCAGCAGTTACTCGCCGGGAAATGAGCAGTTCTTC.

This clonotype has a handful of counts. The rearrangement joins TRBV28 to TRBJ1-4, with 10 bases fitting TRBD1. Germline CDR1 reads MDHEN; CDR2 reads SYDVKM. V trimming: 6 bases; J trimming: 7 bases; junction bases outside the gene matches: 5. This CDR3 contains 14 residues. The CDR3 spells CASRWTGGGEKLFF. In DNA, the CDR3 is TGTGCCAGCAGGTGGACAGGGGGAGGTGAAAAACTGTTTTTT.

The chain has TRBV29-1 and TRBJ2-1; D might be TRBD2 (6 bases). CDR3 length: 13 residues. Per the germline V gene, CDR1 is SQVTM and CDR2 is ANQGSEA. The V end lost 7 bases, the J end lost 3 bases, and 13 bases lay between the germline ends. The CDR3 here is CSAGTSNYNEQFF. CDR3 sequence (DNA): TGCAGCGCTGGGACTTCCAACTACAATGAGCAGTTCTTC.

The genes are TRBV10-3 and TRBJ1-4; TRBD1 matches 9 bases. CDR3 size: 16 residues. Germline-derived CDR1 and CDR2 are ENHRY and SYGVKD. Trimming cost V 6 bases and J 7 bases; bases outside gene matches: 12. The CDR3 nucleotides read TGTGCCATCAGCCGAGAGATGGGACAGGGAGGTGAAAAACTGTTTTTT. Residues: CAISREMGQGGEKLFF.

This rearrangement joins TRBV12-3 or TRBV12-4 to TRBJ2-3; D perhaps matches TRBD2 (6 bases). V was trimmed by 7 bases and J by 7 bases, leaving 12 bases between them. CDR3 length equals 12 residues. CDR3 region: CASTMEGYTQYF. Written as DNA, the CDR3 is TGTGCCAGCACCATGGAGGGGTATACGCAGTATTTT.

This clonotype was counted ten times or more. The chain is built from TRBV7-3 and TRBJ2-1, with 12 bases lining up with TRBD2. The CDR3 consists of 15 residues. Germline V lookup: CDR1 SGHTA, CDR2 FQGTGA. V shed 5 bases, J shed 6 bases, and the junction held 5 bases outside the gene matches. In DNA, the CDR3 is TGTGCCAGCAGCCCCCTAGCGGGGGGGCGCAATGAGCAGTTCTTC. Residues: CASSPLAGGRNEQFF.

This chain links TRBV12-3 or TRBV12-4 with TRBJ2-2, with TRBD1 matching over 9 bases. The CDR3 is made up of 15 amino acids. Trimming cost V 7 bases and J 6 bases; bases outside gene matches: 9. The CDR3 bases are TGTGCCAGCACCCCGGGACAGGGTAGCGCCGGGGAGCTGTTTTTT. Protein: CASTPGQGSAGELFF.

This clonotype turned up a few times. V and J are TRBV7-8 and TRBJ1-3; D is unclear. CDR3 length equals 14 residues. V shed 3 bases and J shed 2 bases, with 8 bases lying between them. Per the germline V gene, CDR1 is SGHVS and CDR2 is FQNEAQ. The CDR3 region is CASSFRGTGNTIYF. CDR3 sequence (DNA): TGTGCCAGCAGCTTCCGCGGGACTGGAAACACCATATATTTT.